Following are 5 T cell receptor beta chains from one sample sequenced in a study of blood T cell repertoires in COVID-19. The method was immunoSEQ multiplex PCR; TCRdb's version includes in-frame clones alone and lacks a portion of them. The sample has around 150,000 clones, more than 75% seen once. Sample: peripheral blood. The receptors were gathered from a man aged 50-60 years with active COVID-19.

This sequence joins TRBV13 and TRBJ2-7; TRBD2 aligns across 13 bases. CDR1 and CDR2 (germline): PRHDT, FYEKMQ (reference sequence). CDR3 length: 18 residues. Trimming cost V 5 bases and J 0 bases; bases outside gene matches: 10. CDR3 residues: CASSPNLGLAGDSYEQYF. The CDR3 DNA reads TGTGCCAGCAGCCCCAACCTAGGACTAGCGGGGGACTCCTACGAGCAGTACTTC.

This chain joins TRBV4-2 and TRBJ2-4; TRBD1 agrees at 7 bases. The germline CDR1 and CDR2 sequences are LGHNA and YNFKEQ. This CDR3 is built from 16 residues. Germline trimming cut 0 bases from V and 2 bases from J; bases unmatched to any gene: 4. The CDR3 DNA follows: TGTGCCAGCAGCCAAGAAACAGGGGTTACCAAAAACATTCAGTACTTC. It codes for CASSQETGVTKNIQYF.

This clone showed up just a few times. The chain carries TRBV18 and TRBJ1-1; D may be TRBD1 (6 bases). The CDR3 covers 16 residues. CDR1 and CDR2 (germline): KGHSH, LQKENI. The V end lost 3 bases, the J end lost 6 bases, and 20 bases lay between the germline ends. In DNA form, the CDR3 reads TGTGCCAGCTCACCTACGACAGGCTTCCAAGGCGCTGAAGCTTTCTTT. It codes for CASSPTTGFQGAEAFF.

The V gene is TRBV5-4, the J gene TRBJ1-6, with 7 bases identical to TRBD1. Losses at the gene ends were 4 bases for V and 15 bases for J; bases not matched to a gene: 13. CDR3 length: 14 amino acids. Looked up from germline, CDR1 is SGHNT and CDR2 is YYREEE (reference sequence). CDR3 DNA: TGTGCCAGCAGCCCCCGGGACAGCCGCGATAACCTCCACTTT. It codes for CASSPRDSRDNLHF. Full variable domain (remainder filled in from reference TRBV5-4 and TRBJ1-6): ETGVTQSPTHLIKTRGQQVTLRCSSQSGHNTVSWYQQALGQGPQFIFQYYREEENGRGNFPPRFSGLQFPNYSSELNVNALELDDSALYLCASSPRDSRDNLHFGNGTRLTVT.

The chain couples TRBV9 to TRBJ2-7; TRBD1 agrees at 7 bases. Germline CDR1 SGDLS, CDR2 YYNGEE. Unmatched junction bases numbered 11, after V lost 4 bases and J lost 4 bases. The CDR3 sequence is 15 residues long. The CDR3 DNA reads TGTGCCAGCAGCCCCATCCGGGACAGTTTTTACGAGCAGTACTTC. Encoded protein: CASSPIRDSFYEQYF.